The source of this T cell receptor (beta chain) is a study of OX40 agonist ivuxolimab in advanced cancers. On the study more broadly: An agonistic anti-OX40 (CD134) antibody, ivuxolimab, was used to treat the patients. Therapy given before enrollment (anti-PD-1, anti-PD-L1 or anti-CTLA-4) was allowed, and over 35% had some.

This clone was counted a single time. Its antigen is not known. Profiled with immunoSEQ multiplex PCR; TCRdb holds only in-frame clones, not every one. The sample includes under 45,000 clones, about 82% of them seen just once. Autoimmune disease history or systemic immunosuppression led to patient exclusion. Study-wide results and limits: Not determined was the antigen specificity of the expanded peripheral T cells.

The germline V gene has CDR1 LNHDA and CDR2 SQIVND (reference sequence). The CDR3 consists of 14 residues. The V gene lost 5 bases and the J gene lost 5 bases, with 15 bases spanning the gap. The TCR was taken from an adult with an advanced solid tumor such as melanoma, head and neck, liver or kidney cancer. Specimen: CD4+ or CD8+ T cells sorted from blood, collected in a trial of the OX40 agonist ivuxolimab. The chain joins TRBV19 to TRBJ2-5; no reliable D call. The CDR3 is CASSLDGGRETQYF. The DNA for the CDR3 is TGTGCCAGTAGTCTGGACGGCGGCCGGGAGACCCAGTACTTC.